This paragraph reports one TCR beta chain. This record comes from a study of T cell changes during pregnancy in multiple sclerosis. Here immunoSEQ multiplex PCR was the method, and the copy in TCRdb shows in-frame clones only, minus some. The sample lists fewer than 95,000 clones, roughly 93% occurring once. Trimming removed 4 bases from V and 2 bases from J; junction bases left unmatched: 5. The CDR3 extends over 16 amino acids. Germline CDR1 and CDR2: SEHNR and FQNEAQ (reference sequence). The specimen comprised peripheral blood, sampled in the first trimester of pregnancy. This clonotype originated in a female donor with multiple sclerosis, enrolled in a pregnancy study. J is TRBJ1-4 and V is TRBV7-9; 9 bases map to TRBD1. The CDR3 reads CASSSTGGLTNEKLFF. CDR3 nucleotide sequence: TGTGCCAGCAGCTCCACAGGGGGCTTGACTAATGAAAAACTGTTTTTT.